This T cell receptor (beta chain) was recorded in a study of beta chain features in type 1 diabetes. Notes on the study in general: Shorter templates might be favored by PCR, and equally so in patients and in controls. Comparison showed that naive, central memory and Treg TCRB repertoires appeared more similar among patients than among healthy donors.

This clone was seen a handful of times. Antigen unknown. Investigators reverse transcribed all isolated RNA, so they sequenced expressed TCRB transcripts. Profiling relied on immunoSEQ multiplex PCR, and the TCRdb table lists in-frame clones only, not all of them. The sample includes hundreds of thousands of clones, 15% to 17% seen only once; the top ten take around 0.1%. Only one heparinised blood draw was taken per donor, and its volume averaged roughly 0.12 L. The sequence was obtained from a man aged 18-30 years in good health. Source material: naive CD4+ T cells from blood.

The CDR3 loop reads CSAGTGELFF. The CDR3 DNA sequence: TGCAGTGCTGGGACCGGGGAGCTGTTTTTT. The V call is TRBV20-1, the J call TRBJ2-2; no clear D. Trimming pared 5 bases from V and 5 bases from J, leaving 3 bases between. Germline loops: CDR1 DFQATT, CDR2 SNEGSKA (reference sequence). This CDR3 spans 10 amino acids.